Listed here are 5 T cell receptor beta chains from one sample, sequenced in a study of cytomegalovirus exposure and HLA in healthy donors. The PCR had 60 Vbeta and 13 Jbeta primers. The protocol was immunoSEQ multiplex PCR, while the TCRdb copy is restricted to in-frame clones and leaves out a portion. In the table there are fewer than 200,000 clones, about 79% of which are singletons. The sample comprised PBMCs. Receptors originate from a girl aged 2-15 years in good health and CMV-seropositive.

This chain links TRBV9 with TRBJ1-4, with D perhaps matching TRBD1 (6 bases). The CDR3 consists of 14 residues. Germline V lookup: CDR1 SGDLS, CDR2 YYNGEE. V lost 0 bases and J 3 bases, leaving 6 bases between the germline ends. Here the CDR3 DNA reads TGTGCCAGCAGCGTAGGGGGGCCTAATGAAAAACTGTTTTTT. Encoded protein: CASSVGGPNEKLFF. Full variable domain (outside the CDR3, taken from reference TRBV9 and TRBJ1-4): DSGVTQTPKHLITATGQRVTLRCSPRSGDLSVYWYQQSLDQGLQFLIQYYNGEERAKGNILERFSAQQFPDLHSELNLSSLELGDSALYFCASSVGGPNEKLFFGSGTQLSVL.

This chain connects TRBV10-3 to TRBJ1-5; 9 bases are a match to TRBD1. The CDR3 is 18 amino acids. Trimming removed 2 bases from V and 3 bases from J; junction bases left unmatched: 11. Germline-derived CDR1 and CDR2 are ENHRY and SYGVKD. The CDR3 DNA reads as TGTGCCATCAGTGAGCCGCGGACAGGGGCGCGTGACAATCAGCCCCAGCATTTT. Its translation: CAISEPRTGARDNQPQHF.

V usage is TRBV5-1 and J usage is TRBJ2-5; D call uncertain. This CDR3 spans 14 amino acids. V was shortened by 0 bases and J by 3 bases, with 9 bases between the two germline ends. The germline V gene has CDR1 SGHRS and CDR2 YFSETQ. CDR3 sequence: CASSLGPAEETQYF. The CDR3 DNA is TGCGCCAGCAGCTTGGGGCCCGCGGAAGAGACCCAGTACTTC.

J is TRBJ2-3 and V is TRBV7-3, with 9 bases matching TRBD1. This CDR3 is built from 16 residues. After removal of 5 bases from V and 7 bases from J, the junction contained 13 bases not matched to a gene. Germline V gene data show CDR1 as SGHTA and CDR2 as FQGTGA. The CDR3 nucleotides are TGTGCCAGCAGCCCATACGCGGGACAGGGAATGAATACGCAGTATTTT. It yields the protein CASSPYAGQGMNTQYF.

This chain joins TRBV27 and TRBJ1-2; 7 bases are shared with TRBD1. Germline V gene data show CDR1 as MNHEY and CDR2 as SMNVEV (reference sequence). The CDR3 is 18 residues long. The trim removed 2 bases at V and 4 bases at J, leaving 16 bases unmatched. CDR3 in DNA: TGTGCCAGCAGTTTAAAGGGGCCCTGGGCAGGGGGTATCTATGGCTACACCTTC. This gives the protein CASSLKGPWAGGIYGYTF.